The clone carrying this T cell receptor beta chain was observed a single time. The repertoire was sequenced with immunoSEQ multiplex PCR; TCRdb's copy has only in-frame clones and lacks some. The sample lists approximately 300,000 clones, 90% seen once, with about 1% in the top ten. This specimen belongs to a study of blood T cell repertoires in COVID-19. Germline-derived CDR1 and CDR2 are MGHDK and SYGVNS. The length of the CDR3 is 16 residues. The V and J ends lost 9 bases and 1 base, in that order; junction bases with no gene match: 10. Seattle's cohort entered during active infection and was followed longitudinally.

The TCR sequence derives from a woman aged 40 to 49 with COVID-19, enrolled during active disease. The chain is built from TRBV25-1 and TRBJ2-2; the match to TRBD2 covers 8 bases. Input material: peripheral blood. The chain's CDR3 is CASTRGGTLNTGELFF. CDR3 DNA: TGTGCCAGTACCCGGGGGGGGACCTTGAACACCGGGGAGCTGTTTTTT.